The rows below give T cell receptor beta chains drawn from one sample of a study of shared clonotypes between healthy human individuals. The protocol was immunoSEQ multiplex PCR, while the TCRdb copy is restricted to in-frame clones and leaves out a portion. The sample yields more than 2,000,000 clones, just over 90% seen once. The sample consisted of naive CD4+ T cells sorted from blood. These TCRs come from a man younger than 35 in good health. The CDR3 runs from the conserved cysteine through the conserved F or W. D genes are given only for firm matches. Clone size is stated in some rows and not others, as once, few, many or a class when expanded.

V	J	D	size	CDR3	DNA
TRBV5-4	TRBJ2-5	TRBD2	NA	CASSLGLAGETQYF	TGTGCCAGCAGCTTGGGACTAGCTGGAGAGACCCAGTACTTC
TRBV28	TRBJ1-2	NA	NA	CASSLQQGAYGYTF	TGTGCCAGCAGTTTACAGCAGGGAGCCTATGGCTACACCTTC
TRBV18	TRBJ2-7	TRBD2	NA	CASSLRLAGDRYEQYF	TGTGCCAGCTCACTTCGACTAGCGGGAGATCGATACGAGCAGTACTTC
TRBV27	TRBJ2-7	TRBD2	NA	CASSLQASGRRVTYEQYF	TGTGCCAGCAGTTTACAGGCTAGCGGGAGGCGGGTAACCTACGAGCAGTACTTC
TRBV14	TRBJ2-3	NA	NA	CASSPRISTDTQYF	TGTGCCAGCAGCCCGAGAATTAGCACAGATACGCAGTATTTT
TRBV9	TRBJ2-1	NA	NA	CASSVGVGLFSNEQFF	TGTGCCAGCAGCGTAGGTGTGGGACTCTTTAGCAATGAGCAGTTCTTC
TRBV6-5	TRBJ2-6	NA	NA	CASSSWTSGANVLTF	TGTGCCAGCAGTTCCTGGACCAGTGGGGCCAACGTCCTGACTTTC
TRBV30	TRBJ1-1	NA	few	CAWSVRGNTEAFF	TGTGCCTGGAGTGTTCGGGGGAACACTGAAGCTTTCTTT
TRBV4-1	TRBJ2-1	NA	NA	CASSLGDTEQFF	TGCGCCAGCAGCCTCGGGGATACTGAGCAGTTCTTC
TRBV10-3	TRBJ2-3	TRBD2	once	CAIIRTSGSTDTQYF	TGTGCCATCATCCGGACTAGCGGTAGCACAGATACGCAGTATTTT